The rows below give T cell receptor beta chains drawn from one sample of a study of shared clonotypes between healthy human individuals. This table comes from immunoSEQ multiplex PCR, and its TCRdb copy is limited to in-frame clones, with some not included. The sample lists 230,000 or so clones, about 69% seen once, with more than 9.5% in the top ten. The material sequenced was memory CD4+ T cells sorted from blood. The receptors derive from a man aged 25 to 40 in good health. Each CDR3 is given with its conserved first and last residue. D genes are given only for firm matches. Part of the rows lack a size; the others show once, few, many or a class for expanded clones.

CATQTGGGYEQYF,TGTGCCACCCAGACAGGGGGCGGGTACGAGCAGTACTTC,TRBD1,TRBJ2-7,TRBV27,.
CASRRDWSYEQYF,TGCGCCAGCCGCCGGGACTGGTCCTACGAGCAGTACTTC,.,TRBJ2-7,TRBV5-1,.
CASSSPFGPRETYEQYF,TGTGCCAGCAGTTCGCCGTTTGGACCACGAGAGACTTACGAGCAGTACTTC,.,TRBJ2-7,TRBV28,once
CASSSSSGPYEQYF,TGTGCCAGCAGTTCCTCCTCCGGACCCTACGAGCAGTACTTC,.,TRBJ2-7,TRBV27,.
CASSPRQGVDTGELFF,TGTGCCAGCTCACCTCGACAGGGTGTGGACACCGGGGAGCTGTTTTTT,TRBD1,TRBJ2-2,TRBV18,.
CASRQGGGGMGEQYF,TGTGCCAGCAGGCAAGGGGGAGGCGGAATGGGCGAGCAGTACTTC,.,TRBJ2-7,TRBV27,once
CASISGPNYGYTF,TGTGCCAGCATTTCCGGGCCTAACTATGGCTACACCTTC,.,TRBJ1-2,TRBV28,.
CASSQSSGTASPNEKLFF,TGTGCCAGCAGCCAAAGCTCCGGGACGGCCTCTCCGAATGAAAAACTGTTTTTT,.,TRBJ1-4,TRBV4-2,.
CASTSYLTSVTYEQYF,TGTGCCAGCACCTCTTACCTGACTAGCGTAACCTACGAGCAGTACTTC,TRBD2,TRBJ2-7,TRBV9,once
CSVSTNLRETQYF,TGCAGCGTCTCGACGAACCTCCGAGAGACCCAGTACTTC,.,TRBJ2-5,TRBV29-1,.
CASSPIRGVQPQHF,TGTGCCAGCAGTCCCATCAGGGGAGTTCAGCCCCAGCATTTT,.,TRBJ1-5,TRBV27,.
CASSLVAGGVTDTQYF,TGCGCCAGCAGCTTGGTTGCGGGGGGAGTGACAGATACGCAGTATTTT,TRBD2,TRBJ2-3,TRBV5-1,.
CASSFWTSGRNEQYF,TGTGCCAGCAGTTTTTGGACTAGCGGGAGAAACGAGCAGTACTTC,TRBD2,TRBJ2-7,TRBV28,.
CASSERDRDTDTQYF,TGTGCCAGCAGTGAAAGGGACAGGGACACAGATACGCAGTATTTT,TRBD1,TRBJ2-3,TRBV2,few
CASSVSTSGPRGETQYF,TGTGCCAGCAGCGTGTCGACTAGCGGGCCCCGTGGAGAGACCCAGTACTTC,TRBD2,TRBJ2-5,TRBV9,.
CASRAGPGPGELFF,TGTGCCAGCAGAGCCGGGCCCGGCCCCGGGGAGCTGTTTTTT,.,TRBJ2-2,TRBV2,.
CASSFTGPLKQFF,TGTGCCAGCAGTTTTACGGGGCCGCTTAAGCAGTTCTTC,.,TRBJ2-1,TRBV28,.
CASSPPGGRGQETQYF,TGTGCCAGCAGCCCCCCCGGCGGGAGGGGCCAAGAGACCCAGTACTTC,TRBD2,TRBJ2-5,TRBV7-2,.
CASSSTGRPYGYTF,TGTGCCAGCAGCTCCACCGGCAGGCCCTATGGCTACACCTTC,.,TRBJ1-2,TRBV11-2,few
CASRLEAGKLFF,TGTGCCAGCAGGCTAGAAGCGGGAAAACTGTTTTTT,.,TRBJ1-4,TRBV2,.
CASSGREGLSQQYF,TGTGCCAGCAGTGGACGGGAGGGCCTCAGTCAGCAGTACTTC,TRBD2,TRBJ2-7,TRBV6-1,.
CASSFGDRNYGYTF,TGTGCCAGCAGTTTCGGGGACAGGAACTATGGCTACACCTTC,TRBD1,TRBJ1-2,TRBV28,.
CASSRTYPGLNTEAFF,TGTGCCAGCAGCCGAACATACCCCGGACTGAACACTGAAGCTTTCTTT,.,TRBJ1-1,TRBV6-6,.
CASSVIPDGTDTQYF,TGTGCCAGCAGCGTAATCCCGGACGGAACAGATACGCAGTATTTT,.,TRBJ2-3,TRBV9,.
CASSSTDPGSNQPQHF,TGTGCCAGCAGTAGTACAGATCCCGGGAGCAATCAGCCCCAGCATTTT,.,TRBJ1-5,TRBV2,.